The clone carrying this TCR beta chain was seen just once. The length of the CDR3 is 15 residues. Germline-derived CDR1 and CDR2 are SGHNT and YYREEE (reference sequence). Trimming at V came to 4 bases and at J to 6 bases, leaving 9 bases not matched to a gene. This specimen comes from a study of CD8 T cells in Susac syndrome. After extraction with the RNeasy kit, about 0.45 to 1 ug of the RNA was reverse transcribed using random hexamers. Amplification of TCR beta CDR3 across 54 Vbeta and 13 Jbeta was performed with immunoSEQ multiplex PCR. TCRdb reprocessed the immunoSEQ multiplex PCR reads with MiXCR, giving one entry per CDR3 protein. Here the sample spans 250,000 to 350,000 distinct CDR3 sequences, about 92% being singletons.

This clonotype was obtained from a human donor with multiple sclerosis. The chain links TRBV5-4 to TRBJ2-3; 9 nucleotides align to TRBD1. Sequenced sample: CD4+ T cells from PBMCs. The CDR3 spells CASSGQGSGADTQYF. In DNA form, the CDR3 reads TGTGCCAGCAGCGGACAGGGGTCGGGAGCGGATACGCAGTATTTT. Combining the CDR3 with reference TRBV5-4 and TRBJ2-3 gives the whole variable domain ETGVTQSPTHLIKTRGQQVTLRCSSQSGHNTVSWYQQALGQGPQFIFQYYREEENGRGNFPPRFSGLQFPNYSSELNVNALELDDSALYLCASSGQGSGADTQYFGPGTRLTVL.